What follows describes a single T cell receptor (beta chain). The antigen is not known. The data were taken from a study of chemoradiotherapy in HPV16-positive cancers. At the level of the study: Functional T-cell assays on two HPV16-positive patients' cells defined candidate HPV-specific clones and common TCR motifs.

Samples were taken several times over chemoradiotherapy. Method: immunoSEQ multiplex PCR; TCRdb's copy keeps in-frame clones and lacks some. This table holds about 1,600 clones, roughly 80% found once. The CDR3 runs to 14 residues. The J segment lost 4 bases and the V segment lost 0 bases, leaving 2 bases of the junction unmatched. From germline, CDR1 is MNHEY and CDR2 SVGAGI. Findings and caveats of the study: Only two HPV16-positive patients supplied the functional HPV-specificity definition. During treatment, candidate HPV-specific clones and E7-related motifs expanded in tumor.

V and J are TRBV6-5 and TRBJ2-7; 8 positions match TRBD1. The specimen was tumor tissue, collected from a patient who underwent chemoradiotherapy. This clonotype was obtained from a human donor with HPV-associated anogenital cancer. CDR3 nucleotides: TGTGCCAGCAGTTACTCCCAGGGGGCATACGAGCAGTACTTC. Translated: CASSYSQGAYEQYF.